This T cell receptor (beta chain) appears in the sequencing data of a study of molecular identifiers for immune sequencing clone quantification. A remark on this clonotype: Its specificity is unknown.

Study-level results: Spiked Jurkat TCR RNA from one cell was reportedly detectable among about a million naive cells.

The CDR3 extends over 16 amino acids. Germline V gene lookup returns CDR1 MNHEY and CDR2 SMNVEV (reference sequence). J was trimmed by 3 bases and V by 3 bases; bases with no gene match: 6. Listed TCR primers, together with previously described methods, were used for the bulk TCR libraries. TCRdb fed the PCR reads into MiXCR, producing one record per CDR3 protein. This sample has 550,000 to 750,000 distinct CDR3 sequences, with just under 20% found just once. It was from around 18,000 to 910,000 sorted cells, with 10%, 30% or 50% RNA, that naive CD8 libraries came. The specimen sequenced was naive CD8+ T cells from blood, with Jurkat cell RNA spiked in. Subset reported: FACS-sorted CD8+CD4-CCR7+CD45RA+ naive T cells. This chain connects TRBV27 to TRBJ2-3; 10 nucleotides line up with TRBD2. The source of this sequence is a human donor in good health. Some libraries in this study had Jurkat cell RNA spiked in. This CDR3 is CASSFGAGGQTDTQYF. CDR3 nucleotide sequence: TGTGCCAGCAGTTTCGGAGCGGGGGGGCAAACAGATACGCAGTATTTT.